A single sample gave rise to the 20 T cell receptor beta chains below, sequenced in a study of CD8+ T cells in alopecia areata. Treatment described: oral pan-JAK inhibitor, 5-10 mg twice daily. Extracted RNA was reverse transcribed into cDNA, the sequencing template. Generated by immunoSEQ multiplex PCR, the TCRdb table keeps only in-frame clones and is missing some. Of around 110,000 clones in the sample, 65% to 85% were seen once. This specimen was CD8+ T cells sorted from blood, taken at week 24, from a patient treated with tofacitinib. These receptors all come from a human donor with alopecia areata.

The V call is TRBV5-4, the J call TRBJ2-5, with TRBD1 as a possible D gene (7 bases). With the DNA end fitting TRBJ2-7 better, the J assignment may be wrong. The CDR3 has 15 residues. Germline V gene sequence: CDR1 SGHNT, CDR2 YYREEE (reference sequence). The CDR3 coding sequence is TGTGCCAGCAGCCAGGACAGGACTACGCCCTACGAGCAGTACTTC. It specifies CASSQDRTTPYEQYF.

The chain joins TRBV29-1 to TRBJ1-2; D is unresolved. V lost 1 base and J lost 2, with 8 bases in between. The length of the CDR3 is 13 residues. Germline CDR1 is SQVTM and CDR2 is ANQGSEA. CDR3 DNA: TGCAGCGTTGAAGTTGACGGAAACTATGGCTACACCTTC. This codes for CSVEVDGNYGYTF. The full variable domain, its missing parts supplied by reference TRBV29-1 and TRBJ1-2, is SAVISQKPSRDICQRGTSLTIQCQVDSQVTMMFWYRQQPGQSLTLIATANQGSEATYESGFVIDKFPISRPNLTFSTLTVSNMSPEDSSIYLCSVEVDGNYGYTFGSGTRLTVV.

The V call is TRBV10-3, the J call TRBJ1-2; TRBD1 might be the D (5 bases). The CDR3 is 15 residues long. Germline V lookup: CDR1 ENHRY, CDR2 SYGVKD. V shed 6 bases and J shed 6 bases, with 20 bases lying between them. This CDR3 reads CAISLNSRELDGYTF. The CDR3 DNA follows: TGTGCCATCAGCCTAAACTCCAGGGAACTTGATGGCTACACCTTC.

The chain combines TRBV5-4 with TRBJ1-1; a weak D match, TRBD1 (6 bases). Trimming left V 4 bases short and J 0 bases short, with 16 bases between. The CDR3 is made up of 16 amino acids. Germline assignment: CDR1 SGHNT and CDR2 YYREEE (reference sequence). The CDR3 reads CASSPTGGGMNTEAFF. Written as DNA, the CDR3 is TGTGCCAGCAGCCCGACCGGGGGGGGCATGAACACTGAAGCTTTCTTT.

The CDR3 loop is CASSPSTSPATDTQYF. In nucleotides, the CDR3 is TGTGCCAGCAGCCCTTCGACTAGTCCGGCCACAGATACGCAGTATTTT. The gene calls are TRBV11-1 and TRBJ2-3; D may be TRBD2 (6 bases). CDR3 length equals 16 residues. Germline CDR1 and CDR2: SGHAT and FQDESV (reference sequence). V lost 5 bases, J lost 2 bases, and 17 bases lay in between.

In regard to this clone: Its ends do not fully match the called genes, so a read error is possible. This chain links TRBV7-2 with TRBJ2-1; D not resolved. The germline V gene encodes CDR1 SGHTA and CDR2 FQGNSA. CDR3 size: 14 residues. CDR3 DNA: TGCGCCAGCAGCCAAGAAAACACCTACAATGAGCAGTTCTTC. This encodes CASSQENTYNEQFF.

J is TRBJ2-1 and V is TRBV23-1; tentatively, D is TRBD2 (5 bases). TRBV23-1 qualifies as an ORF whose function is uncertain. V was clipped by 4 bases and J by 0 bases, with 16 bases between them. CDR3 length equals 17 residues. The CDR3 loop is CASSPPSGLSSYNEQFF. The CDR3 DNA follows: TGCGCCAGCAGTCCACCCAGCGGCCTGAGCTCCTACAATGAGCAGTTCTTC.

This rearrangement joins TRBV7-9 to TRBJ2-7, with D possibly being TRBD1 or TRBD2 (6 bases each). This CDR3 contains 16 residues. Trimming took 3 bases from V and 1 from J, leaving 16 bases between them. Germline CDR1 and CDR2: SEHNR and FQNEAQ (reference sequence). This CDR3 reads CASSLGRGLLSYEQYF. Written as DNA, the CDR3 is TGTGCCAGCAGCTTGGGACGGGGGCTCTTGTCCTACGAGCAGTACTTC.

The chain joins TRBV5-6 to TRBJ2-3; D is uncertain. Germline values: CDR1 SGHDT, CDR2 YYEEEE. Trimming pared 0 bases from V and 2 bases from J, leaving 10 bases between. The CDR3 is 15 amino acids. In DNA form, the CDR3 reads TGTGCCAGCAGCTTGGAAGGGTACTACACAGATACGCAGTATTTT. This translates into CASSLEGYYTDTQYF.

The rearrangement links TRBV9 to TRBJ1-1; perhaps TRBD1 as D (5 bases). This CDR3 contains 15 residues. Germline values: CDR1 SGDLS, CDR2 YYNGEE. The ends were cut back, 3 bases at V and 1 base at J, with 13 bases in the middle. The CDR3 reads CASSERTGANTEAFF. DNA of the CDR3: TGTGCCAGCAGCGAAAGGACTGGGGCGAACACTGAAGCTTTCTTT.

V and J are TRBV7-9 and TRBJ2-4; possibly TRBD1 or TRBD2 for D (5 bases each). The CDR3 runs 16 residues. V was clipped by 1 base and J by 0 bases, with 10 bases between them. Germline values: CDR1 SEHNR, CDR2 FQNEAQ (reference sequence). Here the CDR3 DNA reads TGTGCCAGCAGCTTAGGGGGGAGACTAGCCAAAAACATTCAGTACTTC. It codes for CASSLGGRLAKNIQYF.

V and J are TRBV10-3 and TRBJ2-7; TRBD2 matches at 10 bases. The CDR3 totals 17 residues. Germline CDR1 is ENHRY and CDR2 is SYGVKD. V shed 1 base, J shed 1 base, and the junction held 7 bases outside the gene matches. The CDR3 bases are TGTGCCATCAGTGAGTTAGAACTAGCGGGGCTGTCCTACGAGCAGTACTTC. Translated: CAISELELAGLSYEQYF.

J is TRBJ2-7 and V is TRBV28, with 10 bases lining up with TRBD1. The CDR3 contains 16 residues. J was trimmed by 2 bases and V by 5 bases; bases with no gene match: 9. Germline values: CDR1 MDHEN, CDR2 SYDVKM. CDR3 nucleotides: TGTGCCAGCAGTGGGACAGGGGATCATCGGGCCTACGAGCAGTACTTC. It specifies CASSGTGDHRAYEQYF.

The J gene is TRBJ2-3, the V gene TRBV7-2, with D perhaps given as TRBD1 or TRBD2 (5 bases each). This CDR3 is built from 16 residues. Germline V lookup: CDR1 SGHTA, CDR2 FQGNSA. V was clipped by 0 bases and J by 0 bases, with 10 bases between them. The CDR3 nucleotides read TGTGCCAGCAGCTTAGCGGGGGATCCTAGCACAGATACGCAGTATTTT. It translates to CASSLAGDPSTDTQYF.

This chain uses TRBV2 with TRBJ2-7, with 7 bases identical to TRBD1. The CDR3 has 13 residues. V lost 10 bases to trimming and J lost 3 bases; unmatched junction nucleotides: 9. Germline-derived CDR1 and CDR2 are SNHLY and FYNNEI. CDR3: CATHGTENYEQYF. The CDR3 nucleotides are TGTGCCACCCACGGGACAGAGAACTACGAGCAGTACTTC. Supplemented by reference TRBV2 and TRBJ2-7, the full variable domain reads EPEVTQTPSHQVTQMGQEVILRCVPISNHLYFYWYRQILGQKVEFLVSFYNNEISEKSEIFDDQFSVERPDGSNFTLKIRSTKLEDSAMYFCATHGTENYEQYFGPGTRLTVT.

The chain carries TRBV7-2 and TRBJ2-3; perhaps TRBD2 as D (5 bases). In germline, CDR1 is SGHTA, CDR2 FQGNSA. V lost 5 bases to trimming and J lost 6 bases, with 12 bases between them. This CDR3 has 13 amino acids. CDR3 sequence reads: CASSPGRGDTQYF. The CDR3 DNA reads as TGTGCCAGCAGCCCGGGGAGAGGGGATACGCAGTATTTT.

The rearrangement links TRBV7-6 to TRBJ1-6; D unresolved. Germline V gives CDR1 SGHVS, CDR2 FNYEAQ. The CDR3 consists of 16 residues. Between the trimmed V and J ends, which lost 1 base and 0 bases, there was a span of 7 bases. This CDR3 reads CASSLEESSYNSPLHF. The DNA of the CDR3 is TGTGCCAGCAGCTTAGAAGAGAGCTCCTATAATTCACCCCTCCACTTT.

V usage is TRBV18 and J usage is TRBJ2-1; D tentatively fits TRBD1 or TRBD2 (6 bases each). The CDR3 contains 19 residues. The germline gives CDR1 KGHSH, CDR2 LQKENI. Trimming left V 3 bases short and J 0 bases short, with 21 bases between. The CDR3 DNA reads TGTGCCAGCTCACCTTGGGGCCAAGGGGGGCGTTCCTCCTACAATGAGCAGTTCTTC. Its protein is CASSPWGQGGRSSYNEQFF.

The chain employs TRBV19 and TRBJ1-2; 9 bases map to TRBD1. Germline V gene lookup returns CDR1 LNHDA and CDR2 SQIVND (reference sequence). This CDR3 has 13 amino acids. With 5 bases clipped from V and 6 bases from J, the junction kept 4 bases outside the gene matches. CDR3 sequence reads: CASSYRGPDGYTF. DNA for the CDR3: TGTGCCAGTAGTTACAGGGGGCCGGATGGCTACACCTTC.

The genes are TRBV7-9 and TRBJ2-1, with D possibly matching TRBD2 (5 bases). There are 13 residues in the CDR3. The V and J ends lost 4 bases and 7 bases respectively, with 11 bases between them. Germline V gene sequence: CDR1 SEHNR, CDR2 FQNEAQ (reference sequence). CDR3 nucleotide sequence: TGTGCCAGCAGCTCACTACGGGAAAATGAGCAGTTCTTC. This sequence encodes CASSSLRENEQFF.